This passage covers 9 T cell receptor beta chains from one sample sequenced in a study of blood T cell repertoires in COVID-19. Libraries were prepared by immunoSEQ multiplex PCR; TCRdb keeps only in-frame clonotypes and omits some of them. The repertoire includes some 250,000 clones, approximately 90% of them detected once, and 0.99% sits in the top ten. Source material: peripheral blood. The receptors derive from a woman aged 40 to 50 who had recovered from COVID-19.

The rearrangement joins TRBV9 to TRBJ2-7; tentative D call: TRBD1 (5 bases). In germline, CDR1 is SGDLS, CDR2 YYNGEE. The V gene lost 3 bases and the J gene lost 6 bases, with 16 bases spanning the gap. This CDR3 has 14 residues. CDR3 sequence reads: CASSATTWGSEQYF. For the CDR3, the DNA is TGTGCCAGCAGCGCCACGACGTGGGGCTCCGAGCAGTACTTC.

The chain combines TRBV5-1 with TRBJ2-5; 7 bases agree with TRBD1. The CDR3 is 14 amino acids. CDR1 is SGHRS, CDR2 YFSETQ, per germline. The V gene end was trimmed by 4 bases and the J gene end by 5 bases; junction bases not matched to a gene: 8. The CDR3 protein is CASSPTGAGETQYF. The CDR3 DNA reads as TGCGCCAGCAGCCCTACAGGGGCAGGGGAGACCCAGTACTTC.

The chain links TRBV7-3 to TRBJ2-2; D is ambiguous. Trimming cost V 0 bases and J 5 bases, with 7 bases left between them. Germline CDR1 is SGHTA and CDR2 is FQGTGA. The CDR3 is 14 residues long. The CDR3 protein is CASSLTTGTGELFF. CDR3 in DNA: TGTGCCAGCAGCTTAACTACCGGGACCGGGGAGCTGTTTTTT.

The chain recombines TRBV5-1 with TRBJ2-3; D may be TRBD2 (6 bases). Trimming removed 4 bases from V and 3 bases from J, with 15 bases in between. This CDR3 has 15 residues. Germline CDR1 and CDR2: SGHRS and YFSETQ. CDR3 coding DNA: TGCGCCAGCAGCCCTCGGGTGGAGGGGACAGATACGCAGTATTTT. This gives the protein CASSPRVEGTDTQYF.

The genes are TRBV28 and TRBJ1-5; D perhaps matches TRBD1 (5 bases). Per germline, CDR1 MDHEN and CDR2 SYDVKM. Between the trimmed V and J ends, which lost 7 bases and 0 bases, there was a span of 13 bases. The CDR3 consists of 15 residues. CDR3 residues: CASTATGVSNQPQHF. DNA of the CDR3: TGTGCCAGCACCGCGACGGGGGTTAGCAATCAGCCCCAGCATTTT.

The chain uses TRBV5-1 and TRBJ1-4, with D possibly matching TRBD1 (6 bases). CDR1 is SGHRS and CDR2 is YFSETQ in the germline V gene. This CDR3 comprises 14 residues. V was trimmed by 1 base and J by 7 bases, leaving 11 bases between them. The CDR3 DNA sequence: TGCGCCAGCAGCTTGACAGGGCCTTTTGAAAAACTGTTTTTT. Translation: CASSLTGPFEKLFF. Full variable domain (missing parts from reference TRBV5-1 and TRBJ1-4): KAGVTQTPRYLIKTRGQQVTLSCSPISGHRSVSWYQQTPGQGLQFLFEYFSETQRNKGNFPGRFSGRQFSNSRSEMNVSTLELGDSALYLCASSLTGPFEKLFFGSGTQLSVL.

The chain is built from TRBV27 and TRBJ1-1, with D uncertain. CDR3 length: 14 residues. Germline V gene sequence: CDR1 MNHEY, CDR2 SMNVEV (reference sequence). V was cut by 0 bases and J by 2 bases, with 7 bases left in between. For the CDR3, the DNA is TGTGCCAGCAGTTTATCGCGAGGAAACACTGAAGCTTTCTTT. It codes for CASSLSRGNTEAFF.

The rearrangement joins TRBV5-1 to TRBJ2-3, with 13 positions matching TRBD2. The germline V gene has CDR1 SGHRS and CDR2 YFSETQ. CDR3 length: 20 residues. The ends lost 1 base at V and 0 bases at J; junction bases unmatched: 11. CDR3 protein: CASSLFGKTSGRPSTDTQYF. In DNA form, the CDR3 reads TGCGCCAGCAGCTTGTTCGGTAAGACTAGCGGGAGGCCGAGCACAGATACGCAGTATTTT.

The V gene is TRBV2, the J gene TRBJ1-3, with TRBD1 matching over 8 bases. Germline V gene sequence: CDR1 SNHLY, CDR2 FYNNEI. This CDR3 spans 15 amino acids. The junction had 4 bases not matched to a gene; V was cut back by 6 bases and J by 0 bases. CDR3 protein: CASRGQESSGNTIYF. CDR3 coding DNA: TGTGCCAGCAGGGGACAGGAGAGCTCTGGAAACACCATATATTTT.